This T cell receptor beta chain was captured by sequencing in a study of identical twins. Study-wide results and limits: The more abundant beta clonotypes in cord blood had fewer insertions, and memory repertoires did not show this.

This clonotype was seen only a few times. Its antigen remains unknown. TCRdb reanalysed the 5' RACE reads using MiXCR and keeps one entry per CDR3 protein. The table has some 97,000 distinct CDR3 sequences, under 7% seen once. All donors comprised healthy Caucasians. Trimming cost V 4 bases and J 7 bases; bases outside gene matches: 9. CDR3 size: 14 residues. Germline CDR1 is GTSNPN and CDR2 is SVGIG (reference sequence). The chain carries TRBV30 and TRBJ2-7, with 11 positions matching TRBD2. Sequenced material: memory T cells sorted from blood. This TCR was sampled from a woman in her 50s in good health. The DNA for the CDR3 is TGTGCCTGGACACGTCTAGCGGGAGGTGGTGAGCAGTACTTC. It encodes CAWTRLAGGGEQYF.